The 8 T cell receptor beta chains below all came from one sample that was sequenced in a study of molecular identifiers for immune sequencing clone quantification. TCRdb called the PCR reads again in MiXCR, with one record for every CDR3 protein. The sample records a few hundred thousand distinct CDR3 sequences, roughly 23% being singletons. Material: naive CD8+ T cells from blood, with Jurkat cell RNA spiked in. Noted subset: FACS-sorted CD8+CD4-CCR7+CD45RA+ naive T cells. These receptors came from a human donor in good health. Some libraries in this study had Jurkat cell RNA spiked in.

This clonotype showed up just a few times. This chain links TRBV6-5 with TRBJ2-1, with D maybe TRBD2 (5 bases). There are 16 residues in the CDR3. Per the germline V gene, CDR1 is MNHEY and CDR2 is SVGAGI. With 2 bases removed from V and 8 bases from J, the gap between germline ends came to 19 bases. In DNA form, the CDR3 reads TGTGCCAGCAGTTACGAAGGTGTCGGACTTTTAGATGAGCAGTTCTTC. The encoded protein is CASSYEGVGLLDEQFF.

This clonotype was counted a few times. V and J are TRBV27 and TRBJ2-7; tentative D call: TRBD2 (5 bases). Per the germline V gene, CDR1 is MNHEY and CDR2 is SMNVEV (reference sequence). Trimming took off 2 bases at V and 2 bases at J, with 22 bases between the two ends. This CDR3 region has 18 residues. The CDR3 spells CASSLVWTSPASTYEQYF. Here the CDR3 DNA reads TGTGCCAGCAGTTTAGTTTGGACTTCCCCAGCAAGTACCTACGAGCAGTACTTC.

V and J are TRBV28 and TRBJ1-5; D possibly corresponds to TRBD1 (6 bases). Trimming removed 6 bases at V and 7 bases at J, with 19 bases between. Germline CDR1 reads MDHEN; CDR2 reads SYDVKM. There are 15 residues in the CDR3. CDR3 DNA: TGTGCCAGCAGCAACACGACGGCAGGGGACCAGCCCCAGCATTTT. Protein: CASSNTTAGDQPQHF.

There are many counts of this clonotype. The genes are TRBV19 and TRBJ2-2; 10 bases are a match to TRBD1. V trimming: 6 bases; J trimming: 2 bases; junction bases outside the gene matches: 6. The CDR3 runs to 16 residues. The germline gives CDR1 LNHDA, CDR2 SQIVND (reference sequence). Here the CDR3 DNA reads TGTGCCAGTAGACCCGGGGACAGGGGAAACACCGGGGAGCTGTTTTTT. The encoded protein is CASRPGDRGNTGELFF.

The chain joins TRBV4-1 to TRBJ1-5; D not certain. CDR3 size: 14 residues. Germline values: CDR1 MGHRA, CDR2 YSYEKL. V was cut by 1 base and J by 4 bases, with 8 bases left in between. CDR3 coding DNA: TGCGCCAGCAGCCAAGCGGGCCCGAATCAGCCCCAGCATTTT. Protein: CASSQAGPNQPQHF.

This clonotype came up many times. This chain joins TRBV30 and TRBJ1-1; 7 bases are a match to TRBD1. V trimming: 4 bases; J trimming: 10 bases; junction bases outside the gene matches: 9. Germline loops: CDR1 GTSNPN, CDR2 SVGIG (reference sequence). The CDR3 covers 12 residues. Here the CDR3 reads CAWTVQGQGAFF. The CDR3 DNA is TGTGCCTGGACCGTACAGGGGCAGGGAGCTTTCTTT.

This clonotype appeared a few times. The chain links TRBV20-1 to TRBJ2-5, with D possibly TRBD2 on 7 matching bases. Trimming took off 3 bases at V and 5 bases at J, with 13 bases between the two ends. Germline V lookup: CDR1 DFQATT, CDR2 SNEGSKA (reference sequence). This CDR3 comprises 13 residues. The CDR3 spells CSASGGGWETQYF. In nucleotides, the CDR3 is TGCAGTGCTAGTGGGGGGGGCTGGGAGACCCAGTACTTC.

This clonotype was observed many times. This chain connects TRBV7-9 to TRBJ1-1; D is possibly TRBD1 (5 bases). V was pared by 3 bases and J by 11 bases, with 25 bases between. CDR3 length: 16 residues. From germline, CDR1 is SEHNR and CDR2 FQNEAQ (reference sequence). As DNA, the CDR3 is TGTGCCAGCAGCTTCCCCCTCAGGGAACCGAGCGGGGCGGCTTTCTTT. It specifies CASSFPLREPSGAAFF.